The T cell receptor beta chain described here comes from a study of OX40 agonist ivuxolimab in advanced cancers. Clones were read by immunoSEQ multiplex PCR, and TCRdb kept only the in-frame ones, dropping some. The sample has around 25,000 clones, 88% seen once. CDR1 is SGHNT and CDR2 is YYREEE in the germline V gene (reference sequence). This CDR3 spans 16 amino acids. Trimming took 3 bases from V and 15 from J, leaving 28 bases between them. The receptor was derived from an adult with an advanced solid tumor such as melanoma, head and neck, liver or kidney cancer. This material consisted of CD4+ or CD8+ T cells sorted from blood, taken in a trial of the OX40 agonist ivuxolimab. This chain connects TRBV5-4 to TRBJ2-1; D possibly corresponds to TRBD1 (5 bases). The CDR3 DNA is TGTGCCAGCAGCTCGCGGCCAGGGCCTGACCTACCCGTCGCGTTCTTC. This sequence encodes CASSSRPGPDLPVAFF.